A selection of T cell receptor beta chains follows, all from one sample in a study of blood T cell repertoires in COVID-19. The table came from immunoSEQ multiplex PCR; TCRdb's copy has only in-frame clones and leaves some out. The sample yields roughly 90,000 clones, almost 80% seen once. Specimen: peripheral blood. Every receptor here comes from a human donor in a cohort sampled during active COVID-19. The CDR3 runs from the conserved cysteine through the conserved F or W. D genes are given only for firm matches. Clone size is shown for a subset of rows, as once, few, many or a class of expanded clone.

v_call	j_call	d_call	clone_size	cdr3_nt	cdr3_aa
TRBV9	TRBJ2-1	NA	NA	TGTGCCAGCAGCGTAGTCGGGGATCACTACAATGAGCAGTTCTTC	CASSVVGDHYNEQFF
TRBV27	TRBJ2-1	TRBD1	NA	TGTGCCAGCAGTTCCGGACAGGTCTCCTACAATGAGCAGTTCTTC	CASSSGQVSYNEQFF
TRBV7-9	TRBJ1-2	NA	NA	TGTGCCAGCAGCCTACTGGATGGCTACACCTTC	CASSLLDGYTF
TRBV5-6	TRBJ2-7	TRBD1	NA	TGTGCCAGCAGCCTCGGACAGGGGTTAACCTACGAGCAGTACTTC	CASSLGQGLTYEQYF
TRBV18	TRBJ1-6	NA	NA	TGTGCCAGCTCATTAACCCCCGTACAGGGATATTCACCCCTCCACTTT	CASSLTPVQGYSPLHF
TRBV5-1	TRBJ1-1	NA	NA	TGCGCCAGCAGCTTTTCAGGGGAAACTGAAGCTTTCTTT	CASSFSGETEAFF
TRBV12-3/TRBV12-4	TRBJ1-2	NA	NA	TGTGCCAGCAGTTTAGGAGGAAGGTATGGCTACACCTTC	CASSLGGRYGYTF
TRBV30	TRBJ1-5	NA	NA	TGTGCCTGGAGTGATTGGACAGTCAATCAGCCCCAGCATTTT	CAWSDWTVNQPQHF
TRBV11-2	TRBJ2-7	NA	few	TGTGCCAGCAGCTCCTGGGGGCTACGGGGTCGAGGGGACGAGCAGTACTTC	CASSSWGLRGRGDEQYF
TRBV30	TRBJ1-1	NA	NA	TGTGCCTGGAGTGTACGGGGAACAGTCGCTGAAGCTTTCTTT	CAWSVRGTVAEAFF
TRBV20-1	TRBJ2-5	NA	NA	TGCAGTGCTCTTCCTCAAGAGACCCAGTACTTC	CSALPQETQYF
TRBV3-1/TRBV3-2	TRBJ1-2	NA	NA	TGTGCCAGCAGCCCTCCCCGACAGCCCTCGTCTCCTTTTGGCTACACCTTC	CASSPPRQPSSPFGYTF
TRBV2	TRBJ2-2	TRBD1	NA	TGTGCCAGCAGGAGGGACAGGGCAAACACCGGGGAGCTGTTTTTT	CASRRDRANTGELFF
TRBV6-5	TRBJ2-7	TRBD1	NA	TGTGCCAGCAGTTTCCGGGACAGGGTCGAAGAGCAGTACTTC	CASSFRDRVEEQYF
TRBV7-3	TRBJ2-6	NA	NA	TGTGCCAGCAGCCAACGAGAGTTAGGACAGCCTGGGGCCAACGTCCTGACTTTC	CASSQRELGQPGANVLTF
TRBV7-9	TRBJ2-3	TRBD1	NA	TGTGCCAGCAGCCCTTGGACAGGGCAAGATACGCAGTATTTT	CASSPWTGQDTQYF
TRBV24-1	TRBJ2-3	TRBD1	NA	TGTGCCACCAGGGGGACAGCTAGCACAGATACGCAGTATTTT	CATRGTASTDTQYF
TRBV30	TRBJ2-1	TRBD2	NA	TGTGCCTGGAGTCTAGCGGGGGGGCGGTCTCGATTCTTC	CAWSLAGGRSRFF
TRBV5-1	TRBJ2-1	TRBD2	NA	TGCGCCAGCAGCAAAATAGCGGGAGGCAACTACAATGAGCAGTTCTTC	CASSKIAGGNYNEQFF
TRBV11-2	TRBJ2-7	NA	NA	TGTGCCAGCAGCGATCGTAGGGGTTTTGTGCAGTACTTC	CASSDRRGFVQYF
TRBV28	TRBJ2-5	NA	NA	TGTGCCAGCAGTTTACCCCGGGGGGCTAAGAGGGGAGAGACCCAGTACTTC	CASSLPRGAKRGETQYF
TRBV6-6	TRBJ2-7	TRBD2	NA	TGTGCCAGCAGTTACTCGGCTAGCGGGAATGCCTACGAGCAGTACTTC	CASSYSASGNAYEQYF
TRBV5-6	TRBJ1-3	NA	NA	TGTGCCACAAGACGGAGATCTGGAAACACCATATATTTT	CATRRRSGNTIYF
TRBV19	TRBJ2-2	TRBD2	NA	TGTGCCAGTAGTATGCGGGCTAGCGGAGGTACCGGGGAGCTGTTTTTT	CASSMRASGGTGELFF
TRBV2	TRBJ2-3	NA	NA	TGTGCCAGCAGGGTACAGGTTAGCACAGATACGCAGTATTTT	CASRVQVSTDTQYF
TRBV1	TRBJ1-2	NA	NA	TGCACCAGCAGCCGGGACAGGGCCCCCCCCAAGATTAACTATGGCTACACCTTC	CTSSRDRAPPKINYGYTF
TRBV25-1	TRBJ2-6	NA	NA	TGTGCCAGCAGTGAATCGGGTGGTGGACAGCCATGGTCCAACGTCCTGACTTTC	CASSESGGGQPWSNVLTF
TRBV7-9	TRBJ1-6	NA	NA	TGTGCCAGCGGCCGACAGGAATTTTATAATTCACCCCTCCACTTT	CASGRQEFYNSPLHF
TRBV5-1	TRBJ1-1	TRBD1	few	TGCGCCACCAGGACAGGGGCGGCTGCTGAAGCTTTCTTT	CATRTGAAAEAFF
TRBV2	TRBJ1-2	NA	NA	TGTGCCAGCAGTGGACAGTATGGCTACACCTTC	CASSGQYGYTF
TRBV3-1/TRBV3-2	TRBJ2-7	NA	NA	TGTGCCAGCAGCCTAGGCGGCTACGAGCAGTACTTC	CASSLGGYEQYF
TRBV2	TRBJ1-2	TRBD1	NA	TGTGCCAGCAGTGGAGGACAGGGGGCTTGGGGCTACACCTTC	CASSGGQGAWGYTF
TRBV24-1	TRBJ2-3	NA	NA	TGTGCCACCAGTGATTTCCGGGGGGCCAAAGATACGCAGTATTTT	CATSDFRGAKDTQYF
TRBV9	TRBJ1-3	TRBD1	NA	TGTGCCAGCAGCCCGGGGGACAGGGCTCACACCATATATTTT	CASSPGDRAHTIYF
TRBV2	TRBJ1-4	TRBD1	few	TGTGCCAGCAGTGAACGGGACAGGGGGAATGAAAAACTGTTTTTT	CASSERDRGNEKLFF
TRBV18	TRBJ1-5	NA	NA	TGTGCCAGCTCACCACGTCAGACAGATCAGCCCCAGCATTTT	CASSPRQTDQPQHF
TRBV2	TRBJ1-3	NA	NA	TGTGCCAGCAGTCCCCAACAGGGCTCATACTCTGGAAACACCATATATTTT	CASSPQQGSYSGNTIYF
TRBV28	TRBJ1-5	NA	NA	TGTGCCAGCAGTTCCCGGGGTTATAGCAATCAGCCCCAGCATTTT	CASSSRGYSNQPQHF
TRBV7-9	TRBJ2-3	NA	NA	TGTGCCAGCAGCTTATCCCACACAGATACGCAGTATTTT	CASSLSHTDTQYF
TRBV18	TRBJ1-1	NA	NA	TGTGCCAGCTCACCGGTCACAGGGTCAGGGAACACTGAAGCTTTCTTT	CASSPVTGSGNTEAFF
TRBV27	TRBJ2-1	TRBD2	NA	TGTGCCAGCACCACCGGGACTAGCGCCGGTGAGCAGTTCTTC	CASTTGTSAGEQFF
TRBV21-1	TRBJ2-4	NA	NA	TGTGCCAGCAGCCCCTGGGAGGGATTTACCAAAAACATTCAGTACTTC	CASSPWEGFTKNIQYF